These T cell receptor beta chains were read from a single sample in a study of shared clonotypes between healthy human individuals. Only in-frame clones appear in the TCRdb table, and some are missing; sequencing was by immunoSEQ multiplex PCR. The table includes about 2.4 million clones, roughly 93% detected once. Source material: naive CD4+ T cells from PBMCs. The receptors here all came from a man aged 18 to 30 in good health. Some clones in this sample may be carry-over from other donors' samples. CDR3s include the opening cysteine and the closing phenylalanine or tryptophan. The D gene is left open where the match is weak. Rows may omit the clone size; those that give it use once, few, many or a size class.

D | J | size | V | DNA | CDR3
TRBD1 | TRBJ1-2 | . | TRBV6-5 | TGTGCCACCTATCAGGAGGGGGCGGGTGGCTACACCTTC | CATYQEGAGGYTF
. | TRBJ2-7 | . | TRBV28 | TGTGCCACCACCGGGATCCATGGCCTCGAGCAGTACTTC | CATTGIHGLEQYF
. | TRBJ1-3 | . | TRBV9 | TGTGCCAGCAGCCCCACAGTCGGGCCCGGGGCCTCTGGAAACACCATATATTTT | CASSPTVGPGASGNTIYF
. | TRBJ1-1 | . | TRBV6-5 | TGTGCCAGCAGTTACTCGGGGTTAAAAGGAACTGAAGCTTTCTTT | CASSYSGLKGTEAFF
. | TRBJ1-1 | . | TRBV12-5 | TGTGCTAGTGGTTTCGCTTCTGCCAGTGAAGCTTTCTTT | CASGFASASEAFF
TRBD1 | TRBJ2-7 | . | TRBV25-1 | TGTGCCAGCAGTGACCGGGACAGGGGGCGCGAGCAGTACTTC | CASSDRDRGREQYF
. | TRBJ1-3 | . | TRBV15 | TGTGCCACCAGACGCTGGGCTACACTAAGCTCTGGAAACACCATATATTTT | CATRRWATLSSGNTIYF
. | TRBJ2-7 | . | TRBV5-1 | TGCGCCAGCTGCTCAGCTCCCTCCTACGAGCAGTACTTC | CASCSAPSYEQYF
. | TRBJ1-5 | . | TRBV15 | TGTGCCACCAGCAGAGAAGGGGCACGTGGCAATCAGCCCCAGCATTTT | CATSREGARGNQPQHF
. | TRBJ2-1 | . | TRBV18 | TGTGCCAGCTCACCAGAGTCCTACAATGAGCAGTTCTTC | CASSPESYNEQFF
. | TRBJ2-5 | . | TRBV7-3 | TGTGCCAGCAGCTTAACCGCAGGGGTGCAAGAGACCCAGTACTTC | CASSLTAGVQETQYF
. | TRBJ2-3 | . | TRBV5-1 | TGCGCCAGCAGCATACCTAGCACAGATACGCAGTATTTT | CASSIPSTDTQYF
TRBD2 | TRBJ2-5 | . | TRBV25-1 | TGTGCCAGCAGTGAGGCCGGAGCGGGGGCCTTCCAAGAGACCCAGTACTTC | CASSEAGAGAFQETQYF
TRBD2 | TRBJ2-1 | . | TRBV11-2 | TGTGCCAGCAGCCCGGGCCCGGGACTAGCGGGATACAATGAGCAGTTCTTC | CASSPGPGLAGYNEQFF
. | TRBJ2-7 | . | TRBV7-2 | TGTGCCAGCAGCTTAGAATTTGGGGGAGGACTGTACGAGCAGTACTTC | CASSLEFGGGLYEQYF
TRBD1 | TRBJ2-7 | . | TRBV4-1 | TGCGCCAGCAGACCCTATGGGACAGGGAAGTTCGAGCAGTACTTC | CASRPYGTGKFEQYF
. | TRBJ2-1 | . | TRBV6-5 | TGTGCCAGCAGTTGGCGGGACCCGGACAATGAGCAGTTCTTC | CASSWRDPDNEQFF
TRBD2 | TRBJ2-1 | . | TRBV5-1 | TGCGCCAGCAGCCGGGGGGAGCCCTCCTACAATGAGCAGTTCTTC | CASSRGEPSYNEQFF
. | TRBJ1-4 | . | TRBV18 | TGTGCCAGCTCACAAACCTCCCGGGGGCCGACTAATGAAAAACTGTTTTTT | CASSQTSRGPTNEKLFF
TRBD2 | TRBJ2-3 | . | TRBV9 | TGTGCCAGCAGCGTAGATCCTAGCGGGAGTGCAGATACGCAGTATTTT | CASSVDPSGSADTQYF
TRBD1 | TRBJ1-2 | . | TRBV6-5 | TGTGCCAGCAGTTACCGGGACAGGGGGCCTGGCTACACCTTC | CASSYRDRGPGYTF
TRBD1 | TRBJ1-1 | . | TRBV6-5 | TGTGCCAGCATCCCAGACAGGGGGCGAAACACTGAAGCTTTCTTT | CASIPDRGRNTEAFF
TRBD2 | TRBJ2-5 | . | TRBV2 | TGTGCCAGCGGACGGGAGGCCCAAGAGACCCAGTACTTC | CASGREAQETQYF
TRBD2 | TRBJ2-3 | . | TRBV18 | TGTGCCAGCTCACCATGGTCTAGCGGTCGCACAGATACGCAGTATTTT | CASSPWSSGRTDTQYF
. | TRBJ2-2 | . | TRBV4-2 | TGTGCCAGCAGCCAAGATGGAGCGGATAACACCGGGGAGCTGTTTTTT | CASSQDGADNTGELFF
TRBD1 | TRBJ1-1 | once | TRBV2 | TGTGCCAGCATCTATTCGACAGGGGTGACTGAAGCTTTCTTT | CASIYSTGVTEAFF
. | TRBJ2-7 | . | TRBV5-1 | TGCGCCAGCAGCTTGTCTGTAGCCGTGGCAGGGGAGTACTTC | CASSLSVAVAGEYF
. | TRBJ1-1 | . | TRBV6-1 | TGTGCCAGCAGTGAAACAGTCGGGCAGGAAGCTTTCTTT | CASSETVGQEAFF
. | TRBJ2-5 | . | TRBV30 | TGTGCCTGGGGGGGTAGCCAAGAGACCCAGTACTTC | CAWGGSQETQYF
TRBD1 | TRBJ2-7 | . | TRBV28 | TGTGCCAGCAGTTCTCGGACAGGGAGGCCAGCAACCACCGAGCAGTACTTC | CASSSRTGRPATTEQYF
. | TRBJ2-2 | . | TRBV7-3 | TGTGCCAGCAGCTTCACAGGGTACACCGGGGAGCTGTTTTTT | CASSFTGYTGELFF
. | TRBJ1-4 | . | TRBV28 | TGTGCCAGCAGTTTATCTTCGGAGGATGAAAAACTGTTTTTT | CASSLSSEDEKLFF
. | TRBJ2-7 | . | TRBV5-1 | TGCGCCAGCAGCTTGGCCGGTGGGGGAGGCCCCTCCTACGAGCAGTACTTC | CASSLAGGGGPSYEQYF
. | TRBJ1-6 | . | TRBV27 | TGTGCCAGCAGTTTGGGGGGACAAGGGAGTTTGCTCCACTTT | CASSLGGQGSLLHF
TRBD2 | TRBJ2-2 | . | TRBV7-2 | TGTGCCAGCAGCTTTAGGAGCGGGAGTGGGACCGGGGAGCTGTTTTTT | CASSFRSGSGTGELFF
. | TRBJ2-5 | once | TRBV7-9 | TGTGCCAGCAGCGATCGCACCTTGGGAGAGACCCAGTACTTC | CASSDRTLGETQYF
. | TRBJ2-3 | . | TRBV7-2 | TGTGCCAGCAGCTTCACCACCACAGATACGCAGTATTTT | CASSFTTTDTQYF
TRBD1 | TRBJ1-2 | . | TRBV29-1 | TGCAGCGTTGCCTCAACAGGGGCCGAATATGGCTACACCTTC | CSVASTGAEYGYTF
. | TRBJ1-2 | . | TRBV7-2 | TGTGCCAGCAGCTTCACATTACACGAACAGCCCTATGGCTACACCTTC | CASSFTLHEQPYGYTF
. | TRBJ2-7 | . | TRBV15 | TGTGCCACCAGCAGAGGCGTTTCAGGAGCCTACGAGCAGTACTTC | CATSRGVSGAYEQYF
. | TRBJ1-2 | . | TRBV27 | TGTGCCAGCACCAGGGGCCAAGGGCGGAACTATGGCTACACCTTC | CASTRGQGRNYGYTF
. | TRBJ2-3 | . | TRBV7-2 | TGTGCCAGCAGCTTAGCTCGGGGAGCGCAGTATTTT | CASSLARGAQYF